This TCR beta chain was recorded in a study of T-cell memory formation after mild COVID-19. This clonotype was found a few times. TCRdb re-called the 5' RACE reads through MiXCR, storing one row per CDR3 protein. The table shows about 400,000 distinct CDR3 sequences, with under 15% occurring only once. Sequenced material: PBMCs or a T cell subset sorted from them (not recorded which). This sequence originates from a man aged 18 to 29 who had mild COVID-19 (a few samples of this study predate the infection). Cell type and time point are not known.

CDR3 residues: CASSLFDLGNTEAFF. DNA of the CDR3: TGCGCCAGCAGCTTGTTCGACTTGGGTAACACTGAAGCTTTCTTT. The genes are TRBV5-1 and TRBJ1-1, with no clear D. The V gene lost 1 base and the J gene lost 2 bases, with 12 bases spanning the gap. The CDR3 sequence is 15 residues long. Germline V gene data show CDR1 as SGHRS and CDR2 as YFSETQ.